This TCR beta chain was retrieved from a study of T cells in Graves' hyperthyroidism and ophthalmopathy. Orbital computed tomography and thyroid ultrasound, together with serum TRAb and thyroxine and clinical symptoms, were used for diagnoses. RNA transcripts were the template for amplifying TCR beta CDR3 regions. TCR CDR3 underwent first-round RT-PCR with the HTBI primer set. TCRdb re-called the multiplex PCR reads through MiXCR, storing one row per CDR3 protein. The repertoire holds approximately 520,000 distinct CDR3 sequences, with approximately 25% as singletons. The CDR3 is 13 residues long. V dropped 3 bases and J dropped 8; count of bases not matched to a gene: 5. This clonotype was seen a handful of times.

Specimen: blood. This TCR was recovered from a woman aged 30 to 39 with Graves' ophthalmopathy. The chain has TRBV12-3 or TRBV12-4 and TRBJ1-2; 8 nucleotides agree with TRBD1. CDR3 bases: TGTGCCAGCAGTTTCTCAGGGGGCGACGGCTACACCTTC. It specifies CASSFSGGDGYTF.